Listed here are 12 T cell receptor beta chains from one sample, sequenced in a study of blood T cell repertoires in COVID-19. Clones were read by immunoSEQ multiplex PCR, and TCRdb kept only the in-frame ones, dropping some. The table includes about 260,000 clones, less than 90% detected once. Sequencing input: peripheral blood. These receptors came from a man between 60 and 75 years old who had recovered from COVID-19.

The CDR3 here is CASSSWGTGITGELFF. CDR3 nucleotide sequence: TGTGCCAGCAGCTCATGGGGGACAGGGATCACCGGGGAGCTGTTTTTT. The chain carries TRBV11-2 and TRBJ2-2; 9 positions match TRBD1. Per the germline V gene, CDR1 is SGHAT and CDR2 is FQNNGV. V gave up 4 bases and J gave up 4 bases; unmatched junction bases: 7. CDR3 length: 16 amino acids.

This clone appeared a single time. The J gene is TRBJ2-2, the V gene TRBV11-1, with D perhaps matching TRBD2 (5 bases). The V end was cut by 6 bases, the J end by 1 base, with 9 bases between. The CDR3 covers 14 residues. The germline CDR1 and CDR2 sequences are SGHAT and FQDESV (reference sequence). This CDR3 is CASRLGLNTGELFF. CDR3 nucleotide sequence: TGTGCCAGCAGACTCGGACTGAACACCGGGGAGCTGTTTTTT.

A few counts support this clone. The chain employs TRBV5-7 and TRBJ1-4; D is unresolved. TRBV5-7 is an open reading frame, and its role is uncertain. This CDR3 is built from 16 residues. The germline V and J ends were trimmed by 4 bases and 4 bases, with 17 bases remaining between them. This chain's CDR3 is CASSPAGRFYNEKLFF. CDR3 nucleotides: TGTGCCAGCAGCCCCGCCGGCAGGTTCTATAATGAAAAACTGTTTTTT.

This chain links TRBV3-1 (or the pseudogene TRBV3-2) with TRBJ1-2; TRBD1 matches at 12 bases. Germline V CDR1 and CDR2: LGHDT, YNNKEL (reference sequence). J was trimmed by 4 bases and V by 7 bases; bases with no gene match: 13. The CDR3 consists of 17 residues. The CDR3 sequence is CASTPTGTGGFGYGYTF. DNA for the CDR3: TGTGCCAGCACACCGACCGGGACAGGGGGCTTTGGCTATGGCTACACCTTC.

The rearrangement joins TRBV4-1 to TRBJ2-7, with 10 bases matching TRBD2. V shed 3 bases, J shed 1 base, and the junction held 12 bases outside the gene matches. Germline values: CDR1 MGHRA, CDR2 YSYEKL. The CDR3 loop spans 18 amino acids. CDR3 nucleotides: TGCGCCAGCAGCCAGGTGGGAGCGGGAGGGCCGAGGTCCTACGAGCAGTACTTC. It is translated as CASSQVGAGGPRSYEQYF.

V is TRBV28 and J is TRBJ1-5; D perhaps matches TRBD1 (5 bases). This CDR3 is 13 amino acids long. Germline CDR1 reads MDHEN; CDR2 reads SYDVKM. V gave up 5 bases and J gave up 15 bases, with 20 bases separating them. The CDR3 sequence: CASSPGGTLAAHF. In nucleotides, the CDR3 is TGTGCCAGCAGTCCCGGGGGGACCCTTGCTGCGCATTTT.

The genes are TRBV21-1 and TRBJ1-2. TRBV21-1 is annotated as a pseudogene. This CDR3 is 16 amino acids long. The CDR3, as DNA: TGTGCCAGCAGCAAAGGAGGAGAGATACCTAACTATGGCTACACCTTC. Translation gives CASSKGGEIPNYGYTF.

This sequence joins TRBV27 and TRBJ1-1; weak D call: TRBD1 (5 bases). CDR1 MNHEY and CDR2 SMNVEV come from the germline V gene (reference sequence). Trimming took 4 bases from V and 2 from J, leaving 11 bases between them. This CDR3 region has 14 residues. The CDR3 is CASSWRQSNTEAFF. CDR3 coding DNA: TGTGCCAGCAGTTGGAGACAGAGTAACACTGAAGCTTTCTTT.

The V call is TRBV6-6, the J call TRBJ2-7, with D perhaps TRBD1 (5 bases). In germline, CDR1 is MNHNY, CDR2 SVGAGI (reference sequence). V lost 4 bases and J lost 2, with 12 bases in between. The CDR3 runs to 14 residues. CDR3 amino acids: CASSSLQGTYEQYF. In DNA, the CDR3 is TGTGCCAGCAGTTCCCTCCAGGGTACCTACGAGCAGTACTTC.

The chain carries TRBV7-9 and TRBJ2-3; D gene unclear. Germline assignment: CDR1 SEHNR and CDR2 FQNEAQ (reference sequence). The CDR3 has 16 amino acids. Trimming took off 1 base at V and 6 bases at J, with 17 bases between the two ends. The CDR3 spells CASSLGVRLDADTQYF. For the CDR3, the DNA is TGTGCCAGCAGCTTAGGGGTGAGGCTAGACGCGGATACGCAGTATTTT.

V is TRBV12-3 or TRBV12-4 and J is TRBJ2-7; TRBD1 might be the D (6 bases). Trimming cost V 6 bases and J 3 bases, with 9 bases left between them. The CDR3 is 12 residues long. Here the CDR3 DNA reads TGTGCCAGCAGCCTGACAGGCTACGAGCAGTACTTC. It translates to CASSLTGYEQYF.

The chain carries TRBV12-3 or TRBV12-4 and TRBJ1-5; 7 positions match TRBD1. V trimming: 6 bases; J trimming: 7 bases; junction bases outside the gene matches: 3. This CDR3 contains 12 residues. The CDR3 bases are TGTGCCAGCAGCCGGGACAGCCAGCCCCAGCATTTT. Translation: CASSRDSQPQHF.